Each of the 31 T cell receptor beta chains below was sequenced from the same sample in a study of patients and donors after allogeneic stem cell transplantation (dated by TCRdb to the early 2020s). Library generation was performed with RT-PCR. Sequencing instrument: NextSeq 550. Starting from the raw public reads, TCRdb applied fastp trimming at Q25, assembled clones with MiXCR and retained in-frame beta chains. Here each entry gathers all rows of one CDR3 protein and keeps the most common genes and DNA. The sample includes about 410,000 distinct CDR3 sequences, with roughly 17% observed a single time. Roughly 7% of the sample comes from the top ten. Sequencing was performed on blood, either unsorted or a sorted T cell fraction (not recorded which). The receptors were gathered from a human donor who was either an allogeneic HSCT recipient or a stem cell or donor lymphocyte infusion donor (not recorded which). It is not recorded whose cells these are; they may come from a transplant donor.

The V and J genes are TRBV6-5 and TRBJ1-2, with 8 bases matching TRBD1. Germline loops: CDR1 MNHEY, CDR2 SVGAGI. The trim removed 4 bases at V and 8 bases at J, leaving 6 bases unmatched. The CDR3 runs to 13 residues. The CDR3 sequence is CASSSDRARGYTF. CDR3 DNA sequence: TGTGCCAGCAGTTCGGACAGGGCGCGGGGCTACACCTTC.

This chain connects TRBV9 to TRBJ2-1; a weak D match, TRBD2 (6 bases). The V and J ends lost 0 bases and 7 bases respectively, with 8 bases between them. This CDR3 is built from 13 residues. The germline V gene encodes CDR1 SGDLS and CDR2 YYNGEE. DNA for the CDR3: TGTGCCAGCAGCGTAGGGGGGGTGAATGAGCAGTTCTTC. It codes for CASSVGGVNEQFF. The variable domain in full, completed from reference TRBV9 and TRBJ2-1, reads DSGVTQTPKHLITATGQRVTLRCSPRSGDLSVYWYQQSLDQGLQFLIQYYNGEERAKGNILERFSAQQFPDLHSELNLSSLELGDSALYFCASSVGGVNEQFFGPGTRLTVL.

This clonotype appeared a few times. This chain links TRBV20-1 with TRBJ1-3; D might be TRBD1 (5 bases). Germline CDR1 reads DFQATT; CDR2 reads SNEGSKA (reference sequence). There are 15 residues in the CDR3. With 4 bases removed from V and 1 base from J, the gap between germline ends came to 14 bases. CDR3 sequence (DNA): TGCAGTGCTACCCCCCCACAGGTTTCTGGAAACACCATATATTTT. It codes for CSATPPQVSGNTIYF.

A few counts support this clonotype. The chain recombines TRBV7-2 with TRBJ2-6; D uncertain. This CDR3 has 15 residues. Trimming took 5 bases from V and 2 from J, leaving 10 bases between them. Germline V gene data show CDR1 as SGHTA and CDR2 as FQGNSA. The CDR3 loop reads CASSGPSPGANVLTF. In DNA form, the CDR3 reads TGTGCCAGCAGCGGACCGTCCCCTGGGGCCAACGTCCTGACTTTC.

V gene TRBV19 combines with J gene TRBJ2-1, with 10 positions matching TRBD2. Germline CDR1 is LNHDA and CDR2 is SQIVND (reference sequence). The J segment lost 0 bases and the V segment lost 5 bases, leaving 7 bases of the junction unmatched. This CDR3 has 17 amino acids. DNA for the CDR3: TGTGCCAGTAGTTTATCCAGCGGGAGGGCCTCCTACAATGAGCAGTTCTTC. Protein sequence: CASSLSSGRASYNEQFF.

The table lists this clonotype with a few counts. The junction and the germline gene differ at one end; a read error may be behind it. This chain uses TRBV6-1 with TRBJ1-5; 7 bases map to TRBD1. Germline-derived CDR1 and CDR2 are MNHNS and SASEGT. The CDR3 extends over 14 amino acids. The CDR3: CASSGAGGGQPQHF. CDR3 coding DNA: TGTGCCAGTAGTGGGGCAGGGGGTGGTCAGCCCCAGCATTTT.

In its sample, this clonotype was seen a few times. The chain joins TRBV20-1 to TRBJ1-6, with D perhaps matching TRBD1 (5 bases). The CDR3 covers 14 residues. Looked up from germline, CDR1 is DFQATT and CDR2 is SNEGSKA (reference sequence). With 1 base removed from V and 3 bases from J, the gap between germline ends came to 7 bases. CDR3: CSARGGVYNSPLHF. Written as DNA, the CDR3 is TGCAGTGCTAGAGGAGGGGTCTATAATTCACCCCTCCACTTT.

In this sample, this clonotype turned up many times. CDR3 DNA sequence: TGTGCCAGCAGCCCTCCCGGGGTATCCTACAATGAGCAGTTCTTC. Translating gives CASSPPGVSYNEQFF. The chain is built from TRBV7-9 and TRBJ2-1; the D gene is possibly TRBD2 (5 bases). This CDR3 region has 15 residues. The V gene lost 5 bases and the J gene lost 1 base, with 12 bases spanning the gap. CDR1 SEHNR and CDR2 FQNEAQ come from the germline V gene (reference sequence).

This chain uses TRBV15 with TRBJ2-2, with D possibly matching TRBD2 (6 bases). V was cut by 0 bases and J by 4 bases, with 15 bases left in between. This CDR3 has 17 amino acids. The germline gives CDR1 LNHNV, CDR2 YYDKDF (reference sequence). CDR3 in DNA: TGTGCCACCAGCAGAGACAGAGGAGGGGATCCCACCGGGGAGCTGTTTTTT. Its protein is CATSRDRGGDPTGELFF.

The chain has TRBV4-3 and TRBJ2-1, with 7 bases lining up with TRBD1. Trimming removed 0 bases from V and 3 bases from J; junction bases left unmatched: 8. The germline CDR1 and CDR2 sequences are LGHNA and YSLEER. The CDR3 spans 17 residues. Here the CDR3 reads CASSQDGTGDGYNEQFF. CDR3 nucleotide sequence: TGCGCCAGCAGCCAAGATGGCACAGGGGATGGCTACAATGAGCAGTTCTTC.

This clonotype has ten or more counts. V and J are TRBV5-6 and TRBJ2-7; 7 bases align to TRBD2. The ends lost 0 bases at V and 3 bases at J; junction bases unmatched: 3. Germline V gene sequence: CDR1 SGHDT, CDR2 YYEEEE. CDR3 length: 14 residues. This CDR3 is CASSLVAGVYEQYF. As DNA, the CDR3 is TGTGCCAGCAGCTTGGTGGCGGGAGTCTACGAGCAGTACTTC.

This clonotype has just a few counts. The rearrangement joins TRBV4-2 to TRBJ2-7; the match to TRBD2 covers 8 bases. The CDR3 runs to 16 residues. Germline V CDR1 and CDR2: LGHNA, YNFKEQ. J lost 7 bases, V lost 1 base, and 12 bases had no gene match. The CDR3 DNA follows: TGTGCCAGCAGCCAAGCCGGGACTAGTTTTTTGGGTGAGCAGTACTTC. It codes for CASSQAGTSFLGEQYF.

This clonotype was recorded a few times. The chain's CDR3 is CASSLGSATQYF. The CDR3, as DNA: TGTGCCAGCAGCTTAGGGTCTGCTACGCAGTATTTT. This chain uses TRBV7-6 with TRBJ2-3; D ambiguous. This CDR3 contains 12 residues. V gave up 1 base and J gave up 8 bases, with 7 bases separating them. Germline V CDR1 and CDR2: SGHVS, FNYEAQ.

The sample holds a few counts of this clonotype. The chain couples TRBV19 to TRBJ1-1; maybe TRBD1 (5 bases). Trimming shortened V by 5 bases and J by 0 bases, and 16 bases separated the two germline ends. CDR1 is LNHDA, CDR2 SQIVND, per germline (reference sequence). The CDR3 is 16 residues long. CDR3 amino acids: CASSAVRQLMNTEAFF. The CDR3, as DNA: TGTGCCAGTAGTGCAGTGCGACAGCTAATGAACACTGAAGCTTTCTTT.

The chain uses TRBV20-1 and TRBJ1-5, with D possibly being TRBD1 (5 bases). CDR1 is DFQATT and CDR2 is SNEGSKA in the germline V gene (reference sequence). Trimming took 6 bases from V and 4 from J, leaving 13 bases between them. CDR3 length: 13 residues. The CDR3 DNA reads TGCAGTGCGTCGGGGGTTAAGAATCAGCCCCAGCATTTT. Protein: CSASGVKNQPQHF.

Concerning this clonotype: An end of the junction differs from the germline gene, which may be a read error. CDR3 in DNA: TGTGCCAGCAGCCCTAGCCCCTGGGTGGGAGGAAGAACTGAAGCTCTCTTT. Residues: CASSPSPWVGGRTEALF. This chain joins TRBV7-9 and TRBJ1-1; unclear D gene. The CDR3 runs to 17 residues. CDR1 SEHNR and CDR2 FQNEAQ come from the germline V gene (reference sequence).

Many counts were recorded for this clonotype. CDR3 protein: CASSLDIGQGRYEQYF. The CDR3 DNA reads as TGTGCCAGCAGTTTGGACATAGGACAGGGTCGCTACGAGCAGTACTTC. V gene TRBV27 combines with J gene TRBJ2-7; 8 nucleotides line up with TRBD1. The CDR3 extends over 16 amino acids. Germline V gives CDR1 MNHEY, CDR2 SMNVEV (reference sequence). Germline trimming cut 3 bases from V and 3 bases from J; bases unmatched to any gene: 10.

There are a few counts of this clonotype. This CDR3 is CASSPLVTSGMRGNTIYF. The DNA of the CDR3 is TGTGCCAGCAGTCCTCTTGTGACCTCGGGAATGCGAGGAAACACCATATATTTT. The chain uses TRBV12-3 or TRBV12-4 and TRBJ1-3; D ambiguous. The CDR3 consists of 18 residues. Trimming took off 5 bases at V and 4 bases at J, with 24 bases between the two ends.

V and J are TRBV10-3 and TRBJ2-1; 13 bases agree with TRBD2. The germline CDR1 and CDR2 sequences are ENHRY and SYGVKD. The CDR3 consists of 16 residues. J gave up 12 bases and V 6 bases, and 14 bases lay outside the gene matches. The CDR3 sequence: CAIRGTSGDPQLGQFF. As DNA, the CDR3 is TGTGCCATCAGGGGGACTAGCGGGGACCCGCAGCTCGGGCAGTTCTTC.

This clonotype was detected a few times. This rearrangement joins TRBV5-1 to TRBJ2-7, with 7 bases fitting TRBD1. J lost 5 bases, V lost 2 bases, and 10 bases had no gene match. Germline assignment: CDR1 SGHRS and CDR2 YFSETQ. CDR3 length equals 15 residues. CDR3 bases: TGCGCCAGCAGCTTTTCGGTGACAGGGAGCCACGAGCAGTACTTC. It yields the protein CASSFSVTGSHEQYF.

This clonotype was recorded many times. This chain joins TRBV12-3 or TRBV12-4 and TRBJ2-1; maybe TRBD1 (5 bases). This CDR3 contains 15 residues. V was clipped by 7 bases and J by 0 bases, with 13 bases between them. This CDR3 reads CASTWGRSSYNEQFF. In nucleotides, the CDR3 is TGTGCCAGCACCTGGGGCCGTAGCTCCTACAATGAGCAGTTCTTC.

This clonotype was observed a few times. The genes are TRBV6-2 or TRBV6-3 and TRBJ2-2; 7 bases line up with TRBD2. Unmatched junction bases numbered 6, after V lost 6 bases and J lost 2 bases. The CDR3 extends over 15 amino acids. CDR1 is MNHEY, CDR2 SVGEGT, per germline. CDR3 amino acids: CASRFSGINTGELFF. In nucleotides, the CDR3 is TGTGCCAGCAGATTCAGCGGGATTAACACCGGGGAGCTGTTTTTT.

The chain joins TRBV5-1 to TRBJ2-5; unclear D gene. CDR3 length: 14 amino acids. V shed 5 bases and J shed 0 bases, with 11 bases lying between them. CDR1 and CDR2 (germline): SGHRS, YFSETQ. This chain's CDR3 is CASSQTSNQETQYF. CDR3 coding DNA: TGCGCCAGCAGTCAGACCTCTAACCAAGAGACCCAGTACTTC.

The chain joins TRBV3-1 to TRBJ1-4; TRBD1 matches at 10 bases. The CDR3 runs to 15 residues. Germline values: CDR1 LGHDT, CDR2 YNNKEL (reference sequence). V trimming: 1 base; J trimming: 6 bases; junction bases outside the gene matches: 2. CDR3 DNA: TGTGCCAGCAGCCAAGGCGGGACAGGGGATGAAAAACTGTTTTTT. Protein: CASSQGGTGDEKLFF.

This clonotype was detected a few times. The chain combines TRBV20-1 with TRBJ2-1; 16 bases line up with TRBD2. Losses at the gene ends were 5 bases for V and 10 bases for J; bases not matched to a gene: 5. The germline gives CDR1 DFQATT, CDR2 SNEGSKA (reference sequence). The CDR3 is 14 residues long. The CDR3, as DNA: TGCAGTGCTGCCGGGACTAGCGGGGGGGGCGAGCAGTTCTTC. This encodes CSAAGTSGGGEQFF.

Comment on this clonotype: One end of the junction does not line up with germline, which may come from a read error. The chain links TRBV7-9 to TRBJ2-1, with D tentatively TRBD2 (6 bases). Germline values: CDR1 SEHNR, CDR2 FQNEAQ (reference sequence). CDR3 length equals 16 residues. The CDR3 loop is CASSWPLGLGANEQLF. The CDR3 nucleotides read TGTGCCAGCAGCTGGCCTCTGGGACTCGGGGCCAATGAGCAGCTCTTC.

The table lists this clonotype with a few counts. CDR3 residues: CASSPAGRRSGELFF. The CDR3 bases are TGTGCCAGCAGCCCAGCGGGAAGAAGGTCCGGGGAGCTGTTTTTT. The V and J genes are TRBV7-9 and TRBJ2-2, with 7 bases matching TRBD2. The germline gives CDR1 SEHNR, CDR2 FQNEAQ (reference sequence). This CDR3 is 15 amino acids long. The ends lost 5 bases at V and 6 bases at J; junction bases unmatched: 9.

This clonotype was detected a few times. DNA of the CDR3: TGTGCCACCAGCAGAGATATTGATACGCAGTATTTT. Residues: CATSRDIDTQYF. The chain couples TRBV15 to TRBJ2-3; D gene unclear. Germline CDR1 is LNHNV and CDR2 is YYDKDF (reference sequence). CDR3 length: 12 amino acids. Trimming cost V 0 bases and J 6 bases, with 4 bases left between them.

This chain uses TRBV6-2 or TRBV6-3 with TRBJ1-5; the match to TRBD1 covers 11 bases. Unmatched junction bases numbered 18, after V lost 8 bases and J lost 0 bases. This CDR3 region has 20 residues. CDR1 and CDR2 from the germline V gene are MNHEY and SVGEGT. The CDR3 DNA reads TGTGCCAGCGAGTCGGGACAGGGGGATATACTCCCATATAGCAATCAGCCCCAGCATTTT. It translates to CASESGQGDILPYSNQPQHF.

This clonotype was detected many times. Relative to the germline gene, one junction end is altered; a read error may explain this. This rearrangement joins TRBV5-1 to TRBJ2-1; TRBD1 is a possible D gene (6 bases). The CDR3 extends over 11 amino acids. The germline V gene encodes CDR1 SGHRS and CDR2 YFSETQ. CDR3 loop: CASSLSGQGSF. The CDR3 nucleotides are TGCGCCAGCAGCTTGTCGGGACAAGGTAGCTTC.

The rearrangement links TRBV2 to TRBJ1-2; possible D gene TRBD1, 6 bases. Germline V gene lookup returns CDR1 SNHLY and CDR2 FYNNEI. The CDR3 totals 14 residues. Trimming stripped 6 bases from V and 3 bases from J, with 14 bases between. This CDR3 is CASRDSTADYGYTF. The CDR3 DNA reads TGTGCCAGCAGGGACAGTACTGCGGACTATGGCTACACCTTC.